This T cell receptor beta chain was retrieved from a study of technical replicates of blood from a handful of donors. With V trimmed by 0 bases and J by 4 bases, 5 bases remained unmatched. The CDR3 is 15 amino acids. Germline values: CDR1 SGHTA, CDR2 FQGTGA. TCRdb's table, derived via immunoSEQ multiplex PCR, lists solely in-frame clones and lacks some. This sample carries more than 80,000 clones, 90% to 97% of them seen once, and the ten largest clones take around 0.31%. This chain uses TRBV7-3 with TRBJ1-2; TRBD1 matches 7 bases. This clonotype was sampled from a human donor in good health. Sequencing used T cells isolated from PBMCs. CDR3: CASSLTSSGGYGYTF. Here the CDR3 DNA reads TGTGCCAGCAGCTTAACGTCCTCAGGGGGCTATGGCTACACCTTC.